These 3 T cell receptor beta chains were all obtained from the same sample, sequenced in a study of tissue T cells after allogeneic stem cell transplantation. The table came from immunoSEQ multiplex PCR; TCRdb's copy has only in-frame clones and leaves some out. The sample has roughly 45,000 clones; 73% are singletons. Sample: sorted cells pooled from one or two spleens. Receptors originate from a pool of C57BL/6 mice in good health.

Note on this clone: An end of the junction differs from the germline gene, which may be a read error. These gene names are mouse names. Read coverage stops 1 residue before the CDR3 terminus; the germline J gene supplies the remainder. In the same sample, other DNA sequences code for this CDR3. The chain has TRBV19 and TRBJ2-2; a weak D match, TRBD1 (5 bases). The length of the CDR3 is 14 residues. The germline V gene has CDR1 FNHDT and CDR2 SITEND (reference sequence). The covered CDR3 bases are TGTGCCAGTAGTATAGACAGAAACACCGGGCAGCTCTAC. As protein: CASSIDRNTGQLY. The entire CDR3 protein reads CASSIDRNTGQLYF.

Turning to this clone: Gene names follow the mouse nomenclature. Coverage ceases 1 residue before the CDR3 finishes, and the germline J gene fills in the end. The gene calls are TRBV31 and TRBJ2-1, with 9 bases fitting TRBD2. V lost 0 bases and J lost 7; bases outside the gene matches: 7. The germline V gene has CDR1 GKSSPN and CDR2 SITVG. The CDR3 runs 15 residues. The CDR3 DNA, read in part, is TGTGCCTGGAGTCTTTTTGGGGGGGCGCGAGCTGAGCAGTTC. This sequence encodes CAWSLFGGARAEQF. The CDR3 in its entirety is CAWSLFGGARAEQFF.

A note on this clone: The listed genes are named as in mouse. The read terminates 1 residue ahead of where the CDR3 ends, so the germline J gene completes it. This sequence joins TRBV13-1 and TRBJ2-4, with TRBD2 matching 10 bases. This CDR3 has 16 residues. CDR1 is NSHNY and CDR2 is SYGAGN in the germline V gene. V was pared by 0 bases and J by 0 bases, with 1 base of the junction left unmatched. The CDR3: CASSDGLGGSQNTLYF. CDR3 DNA, as far as it was read: TGTGCCAGCAGTGATGGACTGGGGGGAAGTCAAAACACCTTGTAC.